The present T cell receptor beta chain was sequenced within a study of cytomegalovirus exposure and HLA in healthy donors. Trimming took 2 bases from V and 2 from J; bases not matched to a gene: 0. Germline-derived CDR1 and CDR2 are LNHNV and YYDKDF (reference sequence). The CDR3 runs 14 residues. Donors counted as nominally healthy when sampled, yet unrecorded immune exposures were likely. This clone has only one observation. What it binds is unknown. Study conclusions and caveats: The authors enumerated around 150 TCR beta chains as linked to cytomegalovirus. On later analysis, the bulk of CMV-associated TCR beta chains appeared to be HLA-restricted. A later analysis reported that several of the most significant clusters appeared to be linked to common viral pathogens, among them Epstein-Barr virus.

Amplification used 60 Vbeta primers and 13 Jbeta primers. The table came from immunoSEQ multiplex PCR; TCRdb's copy has only in-frame clones and leaves some out. In the table there are 200,000 to 250,000 clones, around 89% of which are singletons. Source material: PBMCs. This sequence joins TRBV15 and TRBJ2-7, with 10 bases identical to TRBD2. This TCR came from a young woman in good health and CMV-seronegative. In nucleotides, the CDR3 is TGTGCCACCAGCAGAAGCGGGGGGGCCTACGAGCAGTACTTC. Translating gives CATSRSGGAYEQYF.